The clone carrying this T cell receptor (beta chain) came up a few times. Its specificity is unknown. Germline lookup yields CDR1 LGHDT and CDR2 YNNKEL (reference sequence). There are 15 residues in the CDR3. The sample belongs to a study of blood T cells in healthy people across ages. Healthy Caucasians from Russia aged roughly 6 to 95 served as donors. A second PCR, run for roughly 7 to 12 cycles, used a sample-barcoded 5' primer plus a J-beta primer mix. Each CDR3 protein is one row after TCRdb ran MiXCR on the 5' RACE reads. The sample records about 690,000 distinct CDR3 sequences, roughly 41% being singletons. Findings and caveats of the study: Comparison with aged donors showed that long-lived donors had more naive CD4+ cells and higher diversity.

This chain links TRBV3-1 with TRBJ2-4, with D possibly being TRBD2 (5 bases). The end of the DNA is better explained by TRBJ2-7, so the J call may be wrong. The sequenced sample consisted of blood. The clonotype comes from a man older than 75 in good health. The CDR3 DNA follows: TGTGCCAGCAGCCAAGATAGGAGGACGGCCTACGAGCAGTACTTC. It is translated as CASSQDRRTAYEQYF.